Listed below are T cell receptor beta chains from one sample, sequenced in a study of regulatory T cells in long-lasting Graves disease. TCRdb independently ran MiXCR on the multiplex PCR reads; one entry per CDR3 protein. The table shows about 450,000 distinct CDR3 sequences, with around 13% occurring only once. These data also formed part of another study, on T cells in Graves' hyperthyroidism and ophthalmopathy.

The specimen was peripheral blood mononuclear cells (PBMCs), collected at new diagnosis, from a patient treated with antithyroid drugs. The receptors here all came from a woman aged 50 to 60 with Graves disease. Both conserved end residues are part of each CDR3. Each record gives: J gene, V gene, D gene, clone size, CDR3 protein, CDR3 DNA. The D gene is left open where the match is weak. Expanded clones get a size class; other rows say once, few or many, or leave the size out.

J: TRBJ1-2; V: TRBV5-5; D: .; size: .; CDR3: CASSSTTTFSYGYTF; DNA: TGTGCCAGCAGCTCAACAACGACCTTTTCCTATGGCTACACCTTC
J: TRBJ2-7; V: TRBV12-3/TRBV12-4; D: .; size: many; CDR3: CASSLTAEAYEQYF; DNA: TGTGCCAGCAGTTTAACAGCGGAGGCCTACGAGCAGTACTTC
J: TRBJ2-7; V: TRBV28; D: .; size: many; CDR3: CASSPTTGPLYEQYF; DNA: TGTGCCAGCAGCCCAACGACAGGCCCTCTCTACGAGCAGTACTTC
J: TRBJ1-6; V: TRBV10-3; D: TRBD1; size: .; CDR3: CAISNDRGLDSPLHF; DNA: TGTGCCATCAGTAACGACAGGGGGCTTGATTCACCCCTCCACTTT
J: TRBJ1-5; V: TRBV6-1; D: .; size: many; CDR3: CASSSTMFDNSNQPQHF; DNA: TGTGCCAGCAGTAGCACTATGTTTGATAATAGCAATCAGCCCCAGCATTTT
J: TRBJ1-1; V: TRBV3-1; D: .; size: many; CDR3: CASSQNYVNTEAFF; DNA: TGTGCCAGCAGCCAAAACTATGTGAACACTGAAGCTTTCTTT
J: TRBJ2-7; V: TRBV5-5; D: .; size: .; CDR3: CASSLGAGAPYEQYF; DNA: TGTGCCAGCAGCTTGGGTGCAGGGGCCCCATACGAGCAGTACTTC
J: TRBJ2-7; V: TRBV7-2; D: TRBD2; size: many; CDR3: CASSTRLAGEAYEQYF; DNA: TGTGCCAGCAGCACACGACTAGCGGGAGAGGCCTACGAGCAGTACTTC
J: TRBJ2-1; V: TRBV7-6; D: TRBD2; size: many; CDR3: CASRGLAGARSYNEQFF; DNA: TGTGCCAGCAGAGGACTAGCGGGGGCCCGCTCCTACAATGAGCAGTTCTTC
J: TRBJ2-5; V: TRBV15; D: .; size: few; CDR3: CATSRDRGRFQETQYF; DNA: TGTGCCACCAGCAGAGATCGAGGACGGTTCCAAGAGACCCAGTACTTC
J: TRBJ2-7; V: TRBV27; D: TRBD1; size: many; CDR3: CASSTWTGHEQYF; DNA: TGTGCCAGCAGTACCTGGACAGGCCACGAGCAGTACTTC
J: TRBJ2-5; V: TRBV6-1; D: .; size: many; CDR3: CASRGPSRETQYF; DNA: TGTGCCAGCAGAGGACCCTCACGGGAGACCCAGTACTTC
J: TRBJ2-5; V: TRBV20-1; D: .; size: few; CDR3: CSARERLRVIKETQYF; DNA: TGCAGTGCTAGAGAAAGGTTGCGAGTGATTAAAGAGACCCAGTACTTC
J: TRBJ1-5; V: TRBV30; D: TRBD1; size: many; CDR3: CAWSNDRGFNQPQHF; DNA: TGTGCCTGGAGTAATGACAGGGGGTTCAATCAGCCCCAGCATTTT
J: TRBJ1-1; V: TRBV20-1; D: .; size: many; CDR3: CSARDYSYTEAFF; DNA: TGCAGTGCTAGAGATTACAGTTACACTGAAGCTTTCTTT
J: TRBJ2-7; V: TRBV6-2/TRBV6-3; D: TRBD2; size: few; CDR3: CASSRLAGTNEQYF; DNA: TGTGCCAGCAGCCGACTAGCGGGTACTAACGAGCAGTACTTC
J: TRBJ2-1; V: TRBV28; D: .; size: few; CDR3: CASSPGTARNKQFF; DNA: TGTGCCAGCAGTCCTGGGACGGCAAGGAATAAGCAGTTCTTC
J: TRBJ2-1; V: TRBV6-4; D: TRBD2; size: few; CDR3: CASSDGTSGSGQFF; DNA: TGTGCCAGCAGTGACGGGACTAGCGGTTCGGGGCAGTTCTTC
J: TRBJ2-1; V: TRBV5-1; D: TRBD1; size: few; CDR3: CASSLTPPGGTSYNEQFF; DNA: TGCGCCAGCAGTTTGACCCCCCCAGGGGGCACATCCTACAATGAGCAGTTCTTC
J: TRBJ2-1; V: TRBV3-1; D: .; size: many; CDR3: CASSQAAERFYNEQFF; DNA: TGTGCCAGCAGCCAAGCGGCCGAGCGTTTCTACAATGAGCAGTTCTTC
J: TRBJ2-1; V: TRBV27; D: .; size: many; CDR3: CASSFVDGPQEQFF; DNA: TGTGCCAGCAGCTTCGTGGACGGACCACAGGAGCAGTTCTTC
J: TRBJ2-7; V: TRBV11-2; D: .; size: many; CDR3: CASSLGANYEQYF; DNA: TGCGCCAGCAGCTTGGGGGCTAATTACGAGCAGTACTTC
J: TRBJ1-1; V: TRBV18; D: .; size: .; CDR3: CASSPPGPGRHTEAFF; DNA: TGTGCCAGCTCACCACCGGGACCGGGACGGCACACTGAAGCTTTCTTT
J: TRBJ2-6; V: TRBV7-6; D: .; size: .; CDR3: CASSLAGQISGANVLTF; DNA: TGTGCCAGCAGCTTAGCGGGACAAATCTCTGGGGCCAACGTCCTGACTTTC
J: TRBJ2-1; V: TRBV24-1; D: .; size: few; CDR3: CATSDPWCWGPYNEQFF; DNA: TGTGCCACCAGTGATCCCTGGTGTTGGGGCCCCTACAATGAGCAGTTCTTC
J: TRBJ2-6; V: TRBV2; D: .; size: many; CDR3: CASNGQPSGANVLTF; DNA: TGTGCCAGCAATGGACAGCCCTCTGGGGCCAACGTCCTGACTTTC
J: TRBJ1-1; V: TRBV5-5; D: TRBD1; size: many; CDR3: CASSLGDRGVAEAFF; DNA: TGTGCCAGCAGCTTGGGGGACAGGGGGGTTGCTGAAGCTTTCTTT
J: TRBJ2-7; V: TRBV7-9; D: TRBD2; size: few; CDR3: CASSLAERGNEQYF; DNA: TGTGCCAGCAGCTTAGCCGAGCGGGGGAACGAGCAGTACTTC
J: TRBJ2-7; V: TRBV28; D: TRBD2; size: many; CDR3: CASSTVGGSRYEQYF; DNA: TGTGCCAGCAGTACAGTAGGCGGGAGTCGGTACGAGCAGTACTTC
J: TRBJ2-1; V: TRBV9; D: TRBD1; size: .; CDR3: CASSEGQTSYNEQFF; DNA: TGTGCCAGCAGCGAGGGACAGACCTCCTACAATGAGCAGTTCTTC
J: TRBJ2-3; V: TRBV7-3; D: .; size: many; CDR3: CASSLWASTDTQYF; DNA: TGTGCCAGCAGCTTATGGGCTAGCACAGATACGCAGTATTTT
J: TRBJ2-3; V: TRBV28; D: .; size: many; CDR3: CASSSRRGSVTDTQYF; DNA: TGTGCCAGCAGTTCCCGTCGGGGGAGTGTGACAGATACGCAGTATTTT
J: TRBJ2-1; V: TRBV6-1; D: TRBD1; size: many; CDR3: CASRGAQGALNEQFF; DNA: TGTGCCAGCAGGGGGGCCCAGGGGGCTCTCAATGAGCAGTTCTTC
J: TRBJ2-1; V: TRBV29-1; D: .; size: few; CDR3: CSVEGLPGIPDNEQFF; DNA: TGCAGCGTTGAAGGCCTGCCCGGGATTCCTGACAATGAGCAGTTCTTC
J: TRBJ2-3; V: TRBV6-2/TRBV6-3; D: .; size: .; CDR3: CASSYSLAPDTQYF; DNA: TGTGCCAGCAGTTACTCGCTAGCTCCAGATACGCAGTATTTT
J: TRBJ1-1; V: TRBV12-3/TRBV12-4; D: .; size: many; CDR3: CASSSQLVATEAFF; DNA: TGTGCCAGCAGTTCGCAGTTAGTAGCTACTGAAGCTTTCTTT
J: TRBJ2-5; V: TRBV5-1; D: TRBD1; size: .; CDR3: CASSLEQGSKETQYF; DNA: TGCGCCAGCAGCTTGGAACAGGGGTCTAAAGAGACCCAGTACTTC
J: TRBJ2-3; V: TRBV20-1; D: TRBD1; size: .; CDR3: CSAFRQGEDTQYF; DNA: TGCAGTGCCTTTCGACAGGGAGAAGATACGCAGTATTTT